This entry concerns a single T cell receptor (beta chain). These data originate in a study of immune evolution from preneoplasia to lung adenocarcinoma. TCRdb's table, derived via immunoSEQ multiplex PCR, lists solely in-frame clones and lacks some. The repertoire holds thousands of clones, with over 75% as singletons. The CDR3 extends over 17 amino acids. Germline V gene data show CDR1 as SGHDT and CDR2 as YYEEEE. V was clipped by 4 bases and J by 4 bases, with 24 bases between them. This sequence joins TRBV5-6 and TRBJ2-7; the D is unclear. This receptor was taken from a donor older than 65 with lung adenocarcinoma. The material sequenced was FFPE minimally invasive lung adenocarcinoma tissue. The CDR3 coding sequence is TGTGCCAGCAGCCCGTCCACGCTCAGGCCGAGCCGGTACGAGCAGTACTTC. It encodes CASSPSTLRPSRYEQYF.